The clone carrying this TCR beta chain was detected only a few times. The target antigen is unknown. The V gene's germline CDR1 is DFQATT and CDR2 SNEGSKA (reference sequence). This CDR3 region has 15 residues. The V and J ends lost 2 bases and 2 bases, in that order; junction bases with no gene match: 6. The data are from a study of CD8 T cells in ankylosing spondylitis. Each CDR3 protein gets one entry after TCRdb re-called the 5' RACE reads with MiXCR. The repertoire holds 700,000 to 850,000 distinct CDR3 sequences, with 12% as singletons. Study results and limitations: Ankylosing spondylitis blood appeared to be characterized by a TCR beta motif of under 10 highly homologous variants.

Sample: blood, either unsorted or a sorted T cell fraction (not recorded which). The TCR originated in a male donor with ankylosing spondylitis. The V call is TRBV20-1, the J call TRBJ2-3; TRBD1 matches 8 bases. For the CDR3, the DNA is TGCAGTGCTAGACAACAGACAGGGGCCACAGATACGCAGTATTTT. Its translation is CSARQQTGATDTQYF.